This TCR beta chain originates from a study of glioma-infiltrating T cells after dendritic cell vaccination. Looking at the study overall: Patients received autologous tumor lysate-pulsed dendritic cell vaccination between about 2002 and 2012. Study conclusions and caveats: Estimated pretreatment TIL content predicted outcome after dendritic cell vaccination.

Up to 2 ug genomic DNA was used for TCRB CDR3 amplification. Primers: 60 V beta forward and 13 J beta reverse. TCRdb keeps only in-frame clones here, not all; method: immunoSEQ multiplex PCR. This sample has about 58,000 clones; over 75% occur once, and the top ten carry 9%. This clone appeared a single time. What it binds is unknown. Time point defined: after dendritic cell vaccination, including at tumor progression/relapse. CDR3 length: 14 amino acids. Trimming left V 0 bases short and J 0 bases short, with 6 bases between. Germline-derived CDR1 and CDR2 are SGDLS and YYNGEE. The chain carries TRBV9 and TRBJ1-2; D gene unclear. The source is a human donor with glioblastoma. The sequencing here drew on blood, taken after dendritic cell vaccination. The CDR3 DNA reads as TGTGCCAGCAGCGTAGGACTAGCTAACTATGGCTACACCTTC. It specifies CASSVGLANYGYTF.